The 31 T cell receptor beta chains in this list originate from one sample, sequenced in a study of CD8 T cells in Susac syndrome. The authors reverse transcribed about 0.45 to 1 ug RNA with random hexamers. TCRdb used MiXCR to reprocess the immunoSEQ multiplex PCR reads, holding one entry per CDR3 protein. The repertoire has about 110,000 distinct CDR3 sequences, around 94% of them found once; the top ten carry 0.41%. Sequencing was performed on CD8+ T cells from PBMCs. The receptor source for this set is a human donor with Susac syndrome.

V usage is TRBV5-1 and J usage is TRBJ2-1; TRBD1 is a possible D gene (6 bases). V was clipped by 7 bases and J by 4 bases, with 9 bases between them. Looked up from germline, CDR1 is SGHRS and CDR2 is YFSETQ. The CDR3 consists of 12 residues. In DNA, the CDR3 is TGCGCCAGCCAACAGGGATACAATGAGCAGTTCTTC. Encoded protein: CASQQGYNEQFF.

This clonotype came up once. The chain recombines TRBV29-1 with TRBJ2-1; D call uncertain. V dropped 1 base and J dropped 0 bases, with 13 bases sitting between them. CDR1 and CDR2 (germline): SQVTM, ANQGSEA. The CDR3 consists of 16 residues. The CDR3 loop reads CSVEGLAESSYNEQFF. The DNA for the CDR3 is TGCAGCGTTGAAGGACTCGCTGAAAGCTCCTACAATGAGCAGTTCTTC.

The CDR3 DNA follows: TGCGCCAGCAGCCCCCGGAGCGGAAGCACCGGGGAGCTGTTTTTT. Its translation: CASSPRSGSTGELFF. The V call is TRBV4-3, the J call TRBJ2-2, with a weak D call TRBD2 (5 bases). V lost 4 bases and J lost 4, with 13 bases in between. Germline lookup yields CDR1 LGHNA and CDR2 YSLEER. This CDR3 region has 15 residues.

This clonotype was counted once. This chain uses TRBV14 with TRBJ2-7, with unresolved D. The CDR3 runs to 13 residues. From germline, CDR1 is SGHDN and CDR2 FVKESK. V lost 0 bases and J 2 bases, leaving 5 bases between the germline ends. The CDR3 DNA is TGTGCCAGCAGCCAAGAGCTCCCCTACGAGCAGTACTTC. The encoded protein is CASSQELPYEQYF.

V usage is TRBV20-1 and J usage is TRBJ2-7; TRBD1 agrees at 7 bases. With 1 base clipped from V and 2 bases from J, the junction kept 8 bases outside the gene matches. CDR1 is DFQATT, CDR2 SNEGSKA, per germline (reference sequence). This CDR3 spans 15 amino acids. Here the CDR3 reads CSARVEGAPTYEQYF. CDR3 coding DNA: TGCAGTGCTAGAGTTGAGGGGGCCCCAACCTACGAGCAGTACTTC.

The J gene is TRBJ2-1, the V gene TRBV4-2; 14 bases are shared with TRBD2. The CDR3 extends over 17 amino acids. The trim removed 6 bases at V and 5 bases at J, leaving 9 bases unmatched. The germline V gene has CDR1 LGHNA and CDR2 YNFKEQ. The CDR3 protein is CASRPSTSGGANNEQFF. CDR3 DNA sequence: TGTGCCAGCAGACCCTCGACTAGCGGGGGGGCAAACAATGAGCAGTTCTTC.

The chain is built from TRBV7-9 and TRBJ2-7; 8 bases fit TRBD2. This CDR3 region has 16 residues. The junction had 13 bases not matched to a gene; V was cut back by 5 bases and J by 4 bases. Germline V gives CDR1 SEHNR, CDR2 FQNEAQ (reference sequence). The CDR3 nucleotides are TGTGCCAGCAGCAAAACCTCTGATTCGGGAGGGTACGAGCAGTACTTC. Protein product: CASSKTSDSGGYEQYF.

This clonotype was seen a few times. The CDR3 nucleotides are TGTGCCAGCAGCCCCACAGGGTACTCCTACAATGAGCAGTTCTTC. Encoded protein: CASSPTGYSYNEQFF. The rearrangement joins TRBV9 to TRBJ2-1; D is perhaps TRBD1 (6 bases). This CDR3 is built from 15 residues. Germline loops: CDR1 SGDLS, CDR2 YYNGEE. The V end was cut by 4 bases, the J end by 0 bases, with 11 bases between. The variable domain in full, with the rest retrieved from reference TRBV9 and TRBJ2-1, is DSGVTQTPKHLITATGQRVTLRCSPRSGDLSVYWYQQSLDQGLQFLIQYYNGEERAKGNILERFSAQQFPDLHSELNLSSLELGDSALYFCASSPTGYSYNEQFFGPGTRLTVL.

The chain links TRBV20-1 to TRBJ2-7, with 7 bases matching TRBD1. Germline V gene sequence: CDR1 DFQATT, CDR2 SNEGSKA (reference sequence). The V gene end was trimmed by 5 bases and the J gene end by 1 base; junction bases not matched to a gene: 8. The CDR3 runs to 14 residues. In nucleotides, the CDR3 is TGCAGTGCTTTGTCAGGGGGACCTTCCTACGAGCAGTACTTC. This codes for CSALSGGPSYEQYF.

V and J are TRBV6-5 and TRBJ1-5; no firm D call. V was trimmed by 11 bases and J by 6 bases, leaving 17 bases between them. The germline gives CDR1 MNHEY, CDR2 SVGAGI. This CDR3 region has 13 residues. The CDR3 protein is CASGKSGSQPQHF. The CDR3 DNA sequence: TGTGCCTCCGGGAAGAGCGGGAGTCAGCCCCAGCATTTT.

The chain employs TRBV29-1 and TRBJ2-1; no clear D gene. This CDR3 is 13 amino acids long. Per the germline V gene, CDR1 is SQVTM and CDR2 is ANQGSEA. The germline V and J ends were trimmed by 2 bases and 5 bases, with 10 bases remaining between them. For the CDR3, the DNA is TGCAGCGTTGAAAAGGCTACCGACAATGAGCAGTTCTTC. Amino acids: CSVEKATDNEQFF.

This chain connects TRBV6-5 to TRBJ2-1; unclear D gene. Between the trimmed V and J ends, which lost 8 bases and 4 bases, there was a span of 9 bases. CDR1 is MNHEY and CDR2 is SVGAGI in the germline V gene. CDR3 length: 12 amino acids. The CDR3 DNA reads TGTGCCAGCGGGCTGAATTACAATGAGCAGTTCTTC. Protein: CASGLNYNEQFF.

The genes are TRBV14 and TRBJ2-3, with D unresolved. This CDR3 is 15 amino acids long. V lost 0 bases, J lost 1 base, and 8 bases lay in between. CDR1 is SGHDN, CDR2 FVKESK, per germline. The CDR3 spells CASSQENRRTDTQYF. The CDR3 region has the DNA TGTGCCAGCAGCCAAGAAAACCGCCGCACAGATACGCAGTATTTT.

The DNA of the CDR3 is TGTGCCACCAGGCCCAGACAAGAGACCCAGTACTTC. Translation: CATRPRQETQYF. The chain combines TRBV24-1 with TRBJ2-5; D unresolved. The CDR3 has 12 residues. The germline CDR1 and CDR2 sequences are KGHDR and SFDVKD. Trimming removed 7 bases at V and 2 bases at J, with 7 bases between.

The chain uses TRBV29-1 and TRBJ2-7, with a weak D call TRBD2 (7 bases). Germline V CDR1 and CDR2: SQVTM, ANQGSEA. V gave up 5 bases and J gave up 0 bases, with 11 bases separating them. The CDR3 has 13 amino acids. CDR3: CSVRGGGSYEQYF. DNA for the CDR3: TGCAGCGTTAGGGGGGGAGGCTCCTACGAGCAGTACTTC.

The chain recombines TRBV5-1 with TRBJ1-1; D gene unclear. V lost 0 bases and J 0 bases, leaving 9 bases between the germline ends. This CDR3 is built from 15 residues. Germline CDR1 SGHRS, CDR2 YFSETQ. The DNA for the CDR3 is TGCGCCAGCAGCTTGGGAGGGATACTGAACACTGAAGCTTTCTTT. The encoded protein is CASSLGGILNTEAFF.

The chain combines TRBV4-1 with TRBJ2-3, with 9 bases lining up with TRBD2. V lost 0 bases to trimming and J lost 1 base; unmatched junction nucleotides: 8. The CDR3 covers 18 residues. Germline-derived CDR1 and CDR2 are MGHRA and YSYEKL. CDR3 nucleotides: TGCGCCAGCAGCCAAGAAGGAGGAGCGGGGGGCCGCACAGATACGCAGTATTTT. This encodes CASSQEGGAGGRTDTQYF.

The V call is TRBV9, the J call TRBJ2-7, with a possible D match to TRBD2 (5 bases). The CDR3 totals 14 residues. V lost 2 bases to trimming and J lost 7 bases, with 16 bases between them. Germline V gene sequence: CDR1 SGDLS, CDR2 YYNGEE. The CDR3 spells CASSVRLSASEQYF. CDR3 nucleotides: TGTGCCAGCAGCGTGCGACTATCAGCGAGTGAGCAGTACTTC.

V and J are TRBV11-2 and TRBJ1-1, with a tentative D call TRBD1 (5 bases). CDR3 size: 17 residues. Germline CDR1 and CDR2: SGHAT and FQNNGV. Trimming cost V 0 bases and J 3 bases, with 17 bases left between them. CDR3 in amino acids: CASSLDRFQGVDTEAFF. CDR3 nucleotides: TGTGCCAGCAGCTTAGATAGGTTCCAAGGGGTGGACACTGAAGCTTTCTTT.

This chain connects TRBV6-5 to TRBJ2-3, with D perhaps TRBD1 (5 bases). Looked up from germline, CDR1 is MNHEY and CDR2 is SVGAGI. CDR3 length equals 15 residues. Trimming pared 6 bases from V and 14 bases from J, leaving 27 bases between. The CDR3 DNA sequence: TGTGCCAGCAGCCCCCGGAAGGGGCTGGGGCTCTCGGCGTATTTT. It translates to CASSPRKGLGLSAYF.

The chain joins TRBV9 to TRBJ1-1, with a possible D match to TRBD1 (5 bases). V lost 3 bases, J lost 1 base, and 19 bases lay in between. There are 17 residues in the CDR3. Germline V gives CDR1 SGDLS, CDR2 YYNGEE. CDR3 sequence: CASSGRDVGPQNTEAFF. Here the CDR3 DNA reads TGTGCCAGCAGCGGGAGGGACGTGGGCCCCCAGAACACTGAAGCTTTCTTT.

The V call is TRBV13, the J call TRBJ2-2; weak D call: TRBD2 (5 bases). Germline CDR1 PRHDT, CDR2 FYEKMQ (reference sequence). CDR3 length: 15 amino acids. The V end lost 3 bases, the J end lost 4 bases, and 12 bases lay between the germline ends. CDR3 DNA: TGTGCCAGCAGCTTCGGGGAAGGGATCACCGGGGAGCTGTTTTTT. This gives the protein CASSFGEGITGELFF.

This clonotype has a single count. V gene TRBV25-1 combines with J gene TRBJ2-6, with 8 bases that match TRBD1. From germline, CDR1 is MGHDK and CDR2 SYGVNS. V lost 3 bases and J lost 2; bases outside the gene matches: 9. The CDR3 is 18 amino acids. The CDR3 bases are TGTGCCAGCAGTGACCCGGGACAGGATCTTACTGGGGCCAACGTCCTGACTTTC. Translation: CASSDPGQDLTGANVLTF.

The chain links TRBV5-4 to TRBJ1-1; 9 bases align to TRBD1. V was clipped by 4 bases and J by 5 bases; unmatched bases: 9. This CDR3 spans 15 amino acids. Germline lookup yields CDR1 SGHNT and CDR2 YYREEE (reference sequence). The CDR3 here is CASSDIQGAWTEAFF. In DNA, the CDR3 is TGTGCCAGCAGCGATATACAGGGGGCCTGGACTGAAGCTTTCTTT.

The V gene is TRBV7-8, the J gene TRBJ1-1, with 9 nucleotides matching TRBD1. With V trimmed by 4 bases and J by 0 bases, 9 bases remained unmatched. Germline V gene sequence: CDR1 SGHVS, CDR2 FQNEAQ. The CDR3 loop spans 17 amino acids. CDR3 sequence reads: CASSSFTGTGMNTEAFF. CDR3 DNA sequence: TGTGCCAGCAGCTCCTTCACCGGGACAGGGATGAACACTGAAGCTTTCTTT.

The CDR3, as DNA: TGTGCCAGCAGCTTAAGTAACAGCCTCAGTGAAAAACTGTTTTTT. It encodes CASSLSNSLSEKLFF. V is TRBV7-9 and J is TRBJ1-4; no clear D gene. The germline CDR1 and CDR2 sequences are SEHNR and FQNEAQ (reference sequence). With 2 bases removed from V and 7 bases from J, the gap between germline ends came to 14 bases. The CDR3 has 15 amino acids.

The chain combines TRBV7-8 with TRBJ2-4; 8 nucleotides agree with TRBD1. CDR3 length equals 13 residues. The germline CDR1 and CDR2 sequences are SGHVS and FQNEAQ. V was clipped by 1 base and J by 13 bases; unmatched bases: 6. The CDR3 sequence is CASSLELQGEQYF. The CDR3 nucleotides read TGTGCCAGCAGCTTAGAGCTACAGGGGGAACAGTACTTC. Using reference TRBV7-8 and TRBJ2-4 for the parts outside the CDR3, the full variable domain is GAGVSQSPRYKVAKRGQDVALRCDPISGHVSLFWYQQALGQGPEFLTYFQNEAQLDKSGLPSDRFFAERPEGSVSTLKIQRTQQEDSAVYLCASSLELQGEQYFGAGTRLSVL.

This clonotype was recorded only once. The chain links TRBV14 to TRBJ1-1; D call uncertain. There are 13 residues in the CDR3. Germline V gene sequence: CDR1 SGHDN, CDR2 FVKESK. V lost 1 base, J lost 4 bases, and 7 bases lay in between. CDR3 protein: CASSQAWGTEAFF. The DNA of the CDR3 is TGTGCCAGCAGCCAAGCATGGGGCACTGAAGCTTTCTTT. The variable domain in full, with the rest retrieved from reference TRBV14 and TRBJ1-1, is EAGVTQFPSHSVIEKGQTVTLRCDPISGHDNLYWYRRVMGKEIKFLLHFVKESKQDESGMPNNRFLAERTGGTYSTLKVQPAELEDSGVYFCASSQAWGTEAFFGQGTRLTVV.

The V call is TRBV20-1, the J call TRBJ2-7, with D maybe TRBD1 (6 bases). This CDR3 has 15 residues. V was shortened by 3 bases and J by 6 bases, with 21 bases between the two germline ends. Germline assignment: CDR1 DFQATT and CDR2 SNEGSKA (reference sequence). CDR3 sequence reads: CSARPGIQGSGEQYF. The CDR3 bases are TGCAGTGCTAGGCCGGGTATACAGGGAAGTGGCGAGCAGTACTTC.

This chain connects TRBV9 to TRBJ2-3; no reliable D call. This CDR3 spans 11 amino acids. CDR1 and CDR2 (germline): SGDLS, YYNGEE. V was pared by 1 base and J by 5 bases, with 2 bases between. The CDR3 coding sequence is TGTGCCAGCAGCGTAATAGATACGCAGTATTTT. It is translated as CASSVIDTQYF.

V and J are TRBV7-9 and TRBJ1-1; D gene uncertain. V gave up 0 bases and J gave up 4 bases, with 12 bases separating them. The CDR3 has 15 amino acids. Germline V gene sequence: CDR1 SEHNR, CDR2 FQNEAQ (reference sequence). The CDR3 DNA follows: TGTGCCAGCAGCTTAGCTGACGCAATACCCACTGAAGCTTTCTTT. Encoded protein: CASSLADAIPTEAFF.